This T cell receptor beta chain appears in the sequencing data of a study of molecular identifiers for immune sequencing clone quantification. Notes on the study in general: Highly expanded clone sizes could end up underestimated if a barcode were shared by identical TCR molecules.

Sorted naive CD8 T cells, about 17,000 to 1,000,000, were sequenced from 10%, 30% or 50% RNA. A CD8+CD4-CCR7+CD45RA+ phenotype served as the sorting definition for naive CD8 T cells. This clonotype was recorded a few times. The antigen remains unidentified. CDR1 is SGHRS, CDR2 YFSETQ, per germline. The CDR3 spans 13 residues. V was trimmed by 3 bases and J by 0 bases, leaving 7 bases between them. A single record per CDR3 protein comes from TCRdb applying MiXCR to the PCR reads. The repertoire holds a few hundred thousand distinct CDR3 sequences, with around 23% as singletons. The sample taken for sequencing was naive CD8+ T cells from blood, with Jurkat cell RNA spiked in. The subset here: FACS-sorted CD8+CD4-CCR7+CD45RA+ naive T cells. The chain has TRBV5-1 and TRBJ2-7; unclear D gene. This clonotype was obtained from a human donor in good health. Some libraries in this study had Jurkat cell RNA spiked in. The DNA for the CDR3 is TGCGCCAGCAGCTGGAGCGTCTCCTACGAGCAGTACTTC. The encoded protein is CASSWSVSYEQYF.